This T cell receptor beta chain appears in the sequencing data of a study of T cells in Graves' hyperthyroidism and ophthalmopathy. Study findings and constraints: The model anticipated ophthalmopathy a median around six months pre-onset. A model of 13 V-J pairs discriminated ophthalmopathy from stable hyperthyroidism.

This CDR3 comprises 13 residues. The germline V gene has CDR1 KGHDR and CDR2 SFDVKD. Clinical symptoms, serum thyroxine and TRAb, thyroid ultrasound and orbital computed tomography were used for the diagnoses. Fresh peripheral blood, around 9.2 ml of it, supplied the PBMCs. Concerning this clonotype itself: What it recognizes is unknown.

Template material for amplifying TCR beta CDR3 regions consisted of RNA transcripts. The primer set for the first-round RT-PCR of the TCR CDR3 was HTBI. One entry per CDR3 protein, called by TCRdb with MiXCR from the multiplex PCR reads. Seen here are a few hundred thousand distinct CDR3 sequences, roughly 14% observed once, and the top ten hold about 20%. Specimen: blood. The sequence was obtained from a woman younger than 45 with Graves' ophthalmopathy. The rearrangement links TRBV24-1 to TRBJ2-1, with D hard to call. TRBJ2-7 explains the end of the DNA better; the J call may be wrong. The CDR3 DNA is TGTGCCACCGAAAAGAGCTCCTACAATGAGCAGTACTTC. Its protein is CATEKSSYNEQYF.